What follows is one TCR beta chain and its context. Its antigen is undetermined. Mismatch with germline at one junction end may stem from a read error. Total RNA amounting to around 530 ng was the source from which TCR beta cDNA was made with a constant-region primer. TCR beta libraries came from three nested multiplex PCR rounds using slightly modified ARM-PCR. TCRdb itself ran the multiplex PCR reads through MiXCR, one entry per CDR3 protein. The data contain more than 50,000 distinct CDR3 sequences, about 80% of them seen just once; the ten biggest clones take up less than 30%. This entry is derived from a study of tumor-infiltrating lymphocytes in primary liver carcinoma. Findings of the study overall: Found in all five tumor regions were only about 7.5-25% of top clones.

Unsorted bulk tissue (roughly 19-30 mg) underwent RNA and DNA co-extraction. Every tumor was sampled at five separate regions. Sequenced material: liver tumor tissue from sampling region 2. Subset indicated: tumor region T2, inferior pole. This clonotype was obtained from a man aged 35 to 55 with primary liver carcinoma and hepatitis B virus infection.

CDR3 region: CANIGGVTEAFF. CDR3 bases: TGCGCCAACATAGGAGGGGTCACTGAAGCATTCTTT. This chain links TRBV10-1 with TRBJ1-1; D is possibly TRBD1 (5 bases). The germline V gene encodes CDR1 WNHNN and CDR2 SYGVQD (reference sequence). The CDR3 totals 12 residues.